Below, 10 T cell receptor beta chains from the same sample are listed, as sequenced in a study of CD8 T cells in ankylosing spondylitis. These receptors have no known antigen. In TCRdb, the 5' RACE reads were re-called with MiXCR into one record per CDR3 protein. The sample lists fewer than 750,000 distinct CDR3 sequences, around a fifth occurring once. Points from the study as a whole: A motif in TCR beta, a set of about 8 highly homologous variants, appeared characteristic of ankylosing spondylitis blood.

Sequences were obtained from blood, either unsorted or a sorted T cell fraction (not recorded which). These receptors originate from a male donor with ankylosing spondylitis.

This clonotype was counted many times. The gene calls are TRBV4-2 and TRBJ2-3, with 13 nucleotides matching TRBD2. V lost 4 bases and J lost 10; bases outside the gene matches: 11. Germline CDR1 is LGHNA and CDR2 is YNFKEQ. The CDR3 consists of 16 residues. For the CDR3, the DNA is TGTGCCAGCAGCCCAGAGGGGACTAGCGGGACGAGATCGCAGTATTTT. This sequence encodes CASSPEGTSGTRSQYF.

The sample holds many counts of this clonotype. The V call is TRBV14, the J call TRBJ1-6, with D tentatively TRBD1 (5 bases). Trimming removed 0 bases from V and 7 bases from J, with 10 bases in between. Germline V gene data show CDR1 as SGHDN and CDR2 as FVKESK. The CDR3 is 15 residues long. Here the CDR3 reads CASSQDRRGNSPLHF. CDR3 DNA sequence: TGTGCCAGCAGCCAAGATCGGCGGGGGAATTCACCCCTCCACTTT.

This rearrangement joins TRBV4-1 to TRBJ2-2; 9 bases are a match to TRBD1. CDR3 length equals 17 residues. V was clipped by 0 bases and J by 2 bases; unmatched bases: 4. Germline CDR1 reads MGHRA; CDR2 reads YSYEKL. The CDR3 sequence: CASSQEDTGGNTGELFF. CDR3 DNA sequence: TGCGCCAGCAGCCAAGAGGATACAGGGGGCAACACCGGGGAGCTGTTTTTT.

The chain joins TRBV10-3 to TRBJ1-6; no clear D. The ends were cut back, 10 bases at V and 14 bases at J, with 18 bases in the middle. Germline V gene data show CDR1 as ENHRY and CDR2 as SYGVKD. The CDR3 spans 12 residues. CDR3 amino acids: CATAEVEKTLHF. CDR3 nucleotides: TGTGCCACCGCCGAAGTGGAAAAGACCCTCCACTTT.

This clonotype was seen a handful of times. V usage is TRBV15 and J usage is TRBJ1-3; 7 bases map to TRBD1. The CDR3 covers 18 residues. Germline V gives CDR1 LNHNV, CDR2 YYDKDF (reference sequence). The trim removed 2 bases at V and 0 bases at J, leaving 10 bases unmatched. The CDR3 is CATSRTHGDRPSGNTIYF. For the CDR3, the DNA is TGTGCCACCAGCAGAACCCACGGGGACAGACCCTCTGGAAACACCATATATTTT.

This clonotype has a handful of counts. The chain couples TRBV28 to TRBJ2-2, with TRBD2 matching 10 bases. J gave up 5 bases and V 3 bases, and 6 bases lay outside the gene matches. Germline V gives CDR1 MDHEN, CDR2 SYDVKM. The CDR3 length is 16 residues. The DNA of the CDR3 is TGTGCCAGCAGTTTCTCGGCTAGCGGGAGTACCGGGGAGCTGTTTTTT. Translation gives CASSFSASGSTGELFF.

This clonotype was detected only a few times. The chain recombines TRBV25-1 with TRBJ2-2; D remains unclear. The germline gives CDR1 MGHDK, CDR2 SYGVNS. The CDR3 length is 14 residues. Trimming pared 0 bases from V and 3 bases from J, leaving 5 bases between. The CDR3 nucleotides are TGTGCCAGCAGTGAATATGAGCACACCGGGGAGCTGTTTTTT. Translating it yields CASSEYEHTGELFF.

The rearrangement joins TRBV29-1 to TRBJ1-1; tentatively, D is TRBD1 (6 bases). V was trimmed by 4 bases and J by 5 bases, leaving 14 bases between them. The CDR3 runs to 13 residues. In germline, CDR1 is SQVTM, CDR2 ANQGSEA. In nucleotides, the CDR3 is TGCAGCGTTGTAAGACAGGAAGGGACTGAAGCTTTCTTT. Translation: CSVVRQEGTEAFF.

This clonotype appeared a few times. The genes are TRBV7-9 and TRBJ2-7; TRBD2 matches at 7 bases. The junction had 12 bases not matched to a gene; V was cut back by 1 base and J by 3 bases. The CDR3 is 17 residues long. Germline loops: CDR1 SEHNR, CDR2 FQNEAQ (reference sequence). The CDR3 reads CASSLEPGGSANYEQYF. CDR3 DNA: TGTGCCAGCAGCTTAGAACCCGGGGGGTCCGCAAACTACGAGCAGTACTTC.

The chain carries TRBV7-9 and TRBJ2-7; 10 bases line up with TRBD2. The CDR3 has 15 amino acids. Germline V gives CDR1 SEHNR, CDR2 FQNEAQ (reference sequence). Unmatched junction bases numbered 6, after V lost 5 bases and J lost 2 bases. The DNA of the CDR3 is TGTGCCAGCAGCACCACTAGCGGGGTAACCTACGAGCAGTACTTC. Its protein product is CASSTTSGVTYEQYF. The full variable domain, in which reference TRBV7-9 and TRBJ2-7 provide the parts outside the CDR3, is DTGVSQNPRHKITKRGQNVTFRCDPISEHNRLYWYRQTLGQGPEFLTYFQNEAQLEKSRLLSDRFSAERPKGSFSTLEIQRTEQGDSAMYLCASSTTSGVTYEQYFGPGTRLTVT.